Following are 16 T cell receptor beta chains from one sample sequenced in a study of cytomegalovirus exposure and HLA in healthy donors. The primer mix had 60 Vbeta and 13 Jbeta primers. The protocol was immunoSEQ multiplex PCR, while the TCRdb copy is restricted to in-frame clones and leaves out a portion. The sample yields 130,000 or so clones, over 65% seen once. Sequencing used PBMCs. The receptor source for this set is a man in his fifties in good health and CMV-seronegative.

The chain joins TRBV6-1 to TRBJ2-5; 8 bases match TRBD2. The V and J ends lost 8 bases and 1 base, in that order; junction bases with no gene match: 6. The CDR3 sequence is 14 residues long. Germline V gene lookup returns CDR1 MNHNS and CDR2 SASEGT. DNA for the CDR3: TGTGCCAGCCGGGAGGGGGAACTCCAAGAGACCCAGTACTTC. This gives the protein CASREGELQETQYF.

This chain uses TRBV18 with TRBJ2-1; TRBD2 matches 9 bases. Germline V lookup: CDR1 KGHSH, CDR2 LQKENI. The J segment lost 8 bases and the V segment lost 1 base, leaving 3 bases of the junction unmatched. This CDR3 is 14 amino acids long. CDR3 sequence: CASSPLAGAHEQFF. The CDR3 DNA is TGTGCCAGCTCACCACTAGCGGGAGCTCATGAGCAGTTCTTC.

V and J are TRBV6-1 and TRBJ1-2; the D gene is possibly TRBD1 (6 bases). The V gene's germline CDR1 is MNHNS and CDR2 SASEGT. Trimming removed 6 bases at V and 4 bases at J, with 12 bases between. CDR3 length equals 13 residues. The CDR3 DNA follows: TGTGCCAGCAGCGAACAGGGTCTCTATGGCTACACCTTC. This encodes CASSEQGLYGYTF.

The genes are TRBV18 and TRBJ1-1; D possibly corresponds to TRBD1 (6 bases). The ends were cut back, 3 bases at V and 7 bases at J, with 12 bases in the middle. Germline V gene data show CDR1 as KGHSH and CDR2 as LQKENI. The CDR3 runs to 13 residues. The CDR3 reads CASSPGGQGEAFF. CDR3 sequence (DNA): TGTGCCAGCTCACCTGGGGGCCAGGGTGAAGCTTTCTTT.

The chain couples TRBV28 to TRBJ2-7; 9 bases map to TRBD1. V trimming: 6 bases; J trimming: 5 bases; junction bases outside the gene matches: 11. The germline V gene encodes CDR1 MDHEN and CDR2 SYDVKM. The CDR3 sequence is 15 residues long. Here the CDR3 reads CASRNPGQGPDEQYF. The CDR3 nucleotides are TGTGCCAGCAGAAACCCGGGACAGGGTCCGGACGAGCAGTACTTC.

This sequence joins TRBV5-8 and TRBJ2-7; D uncertain. The CDR3 has 13 amino acids. The germline V gene has CDR1 SGHTS and CDR2 YDEGEE. Trimming shortened V by 4 bases and J by 0 bases, and 8 bases separated the two germline ends. Here the CDR3 DNA reads TGTGCCAGCAGCCTCGGTAGCTCCTACGAGCAGTACTTC. As protein: CASSLGSSYEQYF. The full variable domain, completed using reference TRBV5-8 and TRBJ2-7, is EAGVTQSPTHLIKTRGQQATLRCSPISGHTSVYWYQQALGLGLQFLLWYDEGEERNRGNFPPRFSGRQFPNYSSELNVNALELEDSALYLCASSLGSSYEQYFGPGTRLTVT.

The chain is built from TRBV28 and TRBJ2-7; D possibly corresponds to TRBD1 (5 bases). V gave up 6 bases and J gave up 0 bases, with 15 bases separating them. The CDR3 spans 15 residues. Germline V gives CDR1 MDHEN, CDR2 SYDVKM. CDR3: CASSQTGLLSYEQYF. The CDR3 DNA is TGTGCCAGCAGCCAAACAGGCCTCCTCTCCTACGAGCAGTACTTC.

The V and J genes are TRBV19 and TRBJ2-7, with TRBD2 as a possible D gene (5 bases). This CDR3 has 13 amino acids. CDR1 is LNHDA and CDR2 is SQIVND in the germline V gene (reference sequence). Between the trimmed V and J ends, which lost 3 bases and 2 bases, there was a span of 8 bases. The DNA for the CDR3 is TGTGCCAGTAGTATCGGACTCGCCTACGAGCAGTACTTC. Residues: CASSIGLAYEQYF.

The rearrangement uses TRBV6-5 and TRBJ2-7; 9 positions match TRBD1. There are 14 residues in the CDR3. Trimming at V came to 6 bases and at J to 7 bases, leaving 10 bases not matched to a gene. Germline V lookup: CDR1 MNHEY, CDR2 SVGAGI. CDR3 sequence: CASSRRQGGSEQYF. CDR3 nucleotide sequence: TGTGCCAGCAGCCGACGACAGGGGGGCTCTGAGCAGTACTTC.

The chain combines TRBV5-8 with TRBJ2-5; D ambiguous. This CDR3 spans 12 amino acids. CDR1 is SGHTS, CDR2 YDEGEE, per germline. The ends were cut back, 2 bases at V and 11 bases at J, with 13 bases in the middle. This CDR3 is CASSLATGVQYF. CDR3 nucleotide sequence: TGTGCCAGCAGCTTAGCGACTGGTGTGCAGTACTTC.

The V and J genes are TRBV2 and TRBJ2-5; tentative D call: TRBD2 (5 bases). Between the trimmed V and J ends, which lost 7 bases and 5 bases, there was a span of 17 bases. Germline V lookup: CDR1 SNHLY, CDR2 FYNNEI. The CDR3 is 14 amino acids. The CDR3 sequence is CASTPDRGWETQYF. Written as DNA, the CDR3 is TGTGCCAGCACCCCCGACCGGGGTTGGGAGACCCAGTACTTC.

V gene TRBV5-1 combines with J gene TRBJ2-2, with D hard to call. Germline V CDR1 and CDR2: SGHRS, YFSETQ. Trimming took off 2 bases at V and 6 bases at J, with 11 bases between the two ends. This CDR3 has 14 residues. CDR3 bases: TGCGCCAGCAGCTTACACCAGGCCCCCGGGGAGCTGTTTTTT. The encoded protein is CASSLHQAPGELFF.

This chain links TRBV7-2 with TRBJ2-4, with D tentatively TRBD1 (6 bases). Germline lookup yields CDR1 SGHTA and CDR2 FQGNSA. The CDR3 totals 16 residues. Trimming removed 1 base from V and 3 bases from J, with 13 bases in between. The CDR3 region is CASSLDSTGYKNIQYF. As DNA, the CDR3 is TGTGCCAGCAGCTTAGACAGCACAGGGTACAAAAACATTCAGTACTTC.

This sequence joins TRBV28 and TRBJ2-3; 7 bases map to TRBD1. CDR1 and CDR2 from the germline V gene are MDHEN and SYDVKM. The CDR3 contains 14 residues. V lost 7 bases, J lost 1 base, and 5 bases stayed unmatched. The CDR3 nucleotides are TGTGCCAGCAACCGGGACAGACGCACAGATACGCAGTATTTT. Amino acid sequence: CASNRDRRTDTQYF.

The rearrangement uses TRBV7-9 and TRBJ2-1; 8 bases are a match to TRBD1. The CDR3 has 18 amino acids. The V gene end was trimmed by 3 bases and the J gene end by 1 base; junction bases not matched to a gene: 11. The germline gives CDR1 SEHNR, CDR2 FQNEAQ (reference sequence). This CDR3 is CASSFPRQGKTSYNEQFF. The CDR3 region has the DNA TGTGCCAGCAGCTTTCCGCGACAGGGGAAAACTTCCTACAATGAGCAGTTCTTC.

This clone showed up just once. The chain recombines TRBV27 with TRBJ1-5, with D possibly being TRBD1 (6 bases). V gave up 4 bases and J gave up 5 bases, with 15 bases separating them. This CDR3 is built from 15 residues. Per germline, CDR1 MNHEY and CDR2 SMNVEV (reference sequence). This chain's CDR3 is CASSSARTAYQPQHF. The DNA of the CDR3 is TGTGCCAGCAGTTCCGCCCGGACAGCGTATCAGCCCCAGCATTTT.